This is a list of T cell receptor beta chains from one sample in a study of STAT3 mutations in large granular lymphocyte leukemia. The table came from immunoSEQ multiplex PCR; TCRdb's copy has only in-frame clones and leaves some out. The data show more than 4,500 clones, with about three quarters seen just once and 84% held by the top ten. Specimen: peripheral blood mononuclear cells. The receptors were sampled from a man aged 35 to 55 with T-cell large granular lymphocyte leukemia. Some clones in this sample may be carry-over from other donors' samples. Each CDR3 is given with its conserved first and last residue. The D gene is left open where the match is weak. Some rows mark clone size as missing; the rest say once, few, many or name a class of expanded clone.

V gene,D gene,clone size,CDR3 length,J gene,CDR3 protein,CDR3 DNA
TRBV5-1,-,-,17,TRBJ2-6,CASSLGEGPSGANVLTF,TGCGCCAGCAGCTTGGGAGAGGGCCCTTCTGGGGCCAACGTCCTGACTTTC
TRBV11-2,TRBD1,few,13,TRBJ2-1,CASSLDQGDEQFF,TGTGCCAGCAGCTTAGATCAGGGGGATGAGCAGTTCTTC
TRBV7-2,-,once,15,TRBJ1-5,CASSFGGSRNQPQHF,TGTGCCAGCAGCTTTGGCGGGAGCCGCAATCAGCCCCAGCATTTT
TRBV10-2,TRBD1,-,13,TRBJ2-3,CASYDRGLDTQYF,TGCGCCAGCTACGACAGGGGGTTGGATACGCAGTATTTT
TRBV6-5,TRBD1,-,13,TRBJ1-2,CASSQTGGSGYTF,TGTGCCAGCAGTCAAACAGGGGGCTCTGGCTACACCTTC
TRBV30,-,-,11,TRBJ2-5,CAWSVRETQYF,TGTGCCTGGAGTGTCCGAGAGACCCAGTACTTC
TRBV11-2,-,once,17,TRBJ1-5,CASSLNGVGVTNQPQHF,TGTGCCAGCAGCTTAAACGGGGTCGGGGTGACAAATCAGCCCCAGCATTTT
TRBV6-5,-,-,14,TRBJ1-2,CASSSGNRDYGYTF,TGTGCCAGCAGCTCAGGGAATAGAGACTATGGCTACACCTTC
TRBV28,-,-,15,TRBJ2-1,CASSLRQHTTNEQFF,TGTGCCAGCAGTTTAAGACAGCATACAACCAATGAGCAGTTCTTC
TRBV5-1,-,-,13,TRBJ2-3,CASSLAQGDTQYF,TGCGCCAGCAGCTTGGCCCAGGGAGATACGCAGTATTTT
TRBV5-4,TRBD1,-,15,TRBJ2-5,CASSGGGQGQETQYF,TGTGCCAGCAGCGGCGGGGGACAGGGACAAGAGACCCAGTACTTC
TRBV27,-,once,16,TRBJ2-1,CASSPFRGGSYNEQFF,TGTGCCAGCAGTCCCTTTCGGGGCGGCAGCTACAATGAGCAGTTCTTC
TRBV11-2,-,-,14,TRBJ2-5,CASSWRSGQETQYF,TGTGCCAGCAGCTGGCGGAGCGGCCAAGAGACCCAGTACTTC
TRBV18,-,-,17,TRBJ1-2,CASSPSGARKSNYGYTF,TGTGCCAGCTCACCATCGGGGGCCAGAAAGTCCAACTATGGCTACACCTTC
TRBV11-2,TRBD2,-,17,TRBJ2-5,CASSFPLTSGFGETQYF,TGTGCCAGCAGCTTCCCTCTGACTAGCGGGTTCGGGGAGACCCAGTACTTC
TRBV11-2,-,-,15,TRBJ1-2,CASSFGAREIYGYTF,TGTGCCAGCAGCTTCGGGGCCAGGGAAATTTATGGCTACACCTTC
TRBV2,-,-,15,TRBJ2-7,CASSEGQIFSYEQYF,TGTGCCAGCAGTGAGGGCCAGATTTTTTCCTACGAGCAGTACTTC
TRBV5-6,TRBD1,-,15,TRBJ1-2,CASSRTGSDLYGYTF,TGTGCCAGCAGCCGGACAGGTTCTGATCTCTATGGCTACACCTTC
TRBV5-6,TRBD1,-,16,TRBJ1-2,CASSLGGQNTGRGYTF,TGTGCCAGCAGCTTGGGGGGACAGAACACTGGACGTGGCTACACCTTC
TRBV7-2,-,few,12,TRBJ2-7,CASSLSSYEQYF,TGTGCCAGCAGCTTAAGTTCCTACGAGCAGTACTTC
TRBV6-5,-,-,15,TRBJ2-1,CASSKGGGHYNEQFF,TGTGCCAGCAGCAAAGGGGGGGGGCACTACAATGAGCAGTTCTTC
TRBV7-2,-,-,15,TRBJ1-2,CASSPGGGANYGYTF,TGTGCCAGCAGCCCGGGGGGGGGCGCAAACTATGGCTACACCTTC
TRBV9,TRBD2,-,17,TRBJ2-1,CASSSGIAGFPYNEQFF,TGTGCCAGCAGCTCCGGAATAGCGGGATTCCCCTACAATGAGCAGTTCTTC
TRBV18,-,-,16,TRBJ2-2,CASSPLQPRAGGELFF,TGTGCCAGCTCACCACTGCAGCCCCGGGCTGGCGGGGAGCTGTTTTTT
TRBV19,-,-,14,TRBJ2-7,CASSSPGSSNEQYF,TGTGCCAGTAGTTCCCCCGGGAGCAGCAACGAGCAGTACTTC
TRBV7-2,-,-,13,TRBJ1-4,CASSRRGGEKLFF,TGTGCCAGCAGCCGCCGCGGGGGGGAAAAACTGTTTTTT
TRBV5-1,TRBD2,-,16,TRBJ2-1,CASSPRGLAGVNEQFF,TGCGCCAGCAGCCCCCGGGGACTAGCGGGAGTCAATGAGCAGTTCTTC
TRBV5-1,-,-,15,TRBJ2-5,CASSLRTDESETQYF,TGCGCCAGCAGCCTGCGGACTGACGAGAGTGAGACCCAGTACTTC
TRBV7-9,-,-,16,TRBJ2-4,CASSLDRPDGGDIQYF,TGTGCCAGCAGCCTGGACAGGCCCGACGGGGGGGACATTCAGTACTTC